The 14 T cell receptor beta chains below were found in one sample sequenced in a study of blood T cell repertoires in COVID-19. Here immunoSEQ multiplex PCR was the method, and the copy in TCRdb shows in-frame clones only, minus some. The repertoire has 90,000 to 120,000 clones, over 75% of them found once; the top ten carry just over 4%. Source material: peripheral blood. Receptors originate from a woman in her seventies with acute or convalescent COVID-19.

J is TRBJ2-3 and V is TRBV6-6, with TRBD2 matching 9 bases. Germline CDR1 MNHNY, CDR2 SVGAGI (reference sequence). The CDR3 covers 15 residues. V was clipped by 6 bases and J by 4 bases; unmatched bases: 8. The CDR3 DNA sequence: TGTGCCAGCAGCCCCCAGCGGGGGGAATCAGATACGCAGTATTTT. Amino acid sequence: CASSPQRGESDTQYF.

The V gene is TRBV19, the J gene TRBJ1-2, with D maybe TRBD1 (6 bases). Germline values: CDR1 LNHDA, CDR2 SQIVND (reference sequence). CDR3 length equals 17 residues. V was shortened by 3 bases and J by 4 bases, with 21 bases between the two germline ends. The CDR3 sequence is CASSIPGVGVQTYGYTF. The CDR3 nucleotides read TGTGCCAGTAGTATCCCAGGGGTTGGGGTTCAGACCTATGGCTACACCTTC.

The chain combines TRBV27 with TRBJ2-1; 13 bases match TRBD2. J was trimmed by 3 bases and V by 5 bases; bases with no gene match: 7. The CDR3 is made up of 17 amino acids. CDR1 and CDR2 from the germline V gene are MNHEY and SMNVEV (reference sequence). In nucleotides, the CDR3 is TGTGCCAGCAGTCCAGGACTAGCGGGAGAGGTCTACAATGAGCAGTTCTTC. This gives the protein CASSPGLAGEVYNEQFF.

The CDR3 DNA sequence: TGTGCCAGCAGTTTCCGGGATTACTATAGCAATCAGCCCCAGCATTTT. Translation gives CASSFRDYYSNQPQHF. The gene calls are TRBV28 and TRBJ1-5, with unresolved D. CDR3 length: 16 residues. V dropped 3 bases and J dropped 0 bases, with 12 bases sitting between them. CDR1 is MDHEN and CDR2 is SYDVKM in the germline V gene.

Written as DNA, the CDR3 is TGTGCCAGCAGCTCCCCGGGACACCTTAAGCAGTACTTC. This codes for CASSSPGHLKQYF. This rearrangement joins TRBV28 to TRBJ2-7, with D possibly being TRBD1 (6 bases). Looked up from germline, CDR1 is MDHEN and CDR2 is SYDVKM. CDR3 length equals 13 residues. V was clipped by 6 bases and J by 8 bases, with 17 bases between them.

The CDR3 sequence: CASSLAGDVDTQYF. CDR3 nucleotides: TGTGCCAGCAGTTTAGCGGGAGATGTAGATACGCAGTATTTT. This chain links TRBV28 with TRBJ2-3; 7 nucleotides match TRBD2. The junction had 4 bases not matched to a gene; V was cut back by 2 bases and J by 5 bases. The germline V gene has CDR1 MDHEN and CDR2 SYDVKM. This CDR3 contains 14 residues.

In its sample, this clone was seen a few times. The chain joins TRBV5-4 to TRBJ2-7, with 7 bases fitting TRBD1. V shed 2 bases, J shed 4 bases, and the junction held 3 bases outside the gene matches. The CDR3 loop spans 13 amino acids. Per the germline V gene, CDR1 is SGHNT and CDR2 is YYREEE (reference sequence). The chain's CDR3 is CASSFNRGYEQYF. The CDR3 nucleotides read TGTGCCAGCAGCTTTAACAGGGGTTACGAGCAGTACTTC.

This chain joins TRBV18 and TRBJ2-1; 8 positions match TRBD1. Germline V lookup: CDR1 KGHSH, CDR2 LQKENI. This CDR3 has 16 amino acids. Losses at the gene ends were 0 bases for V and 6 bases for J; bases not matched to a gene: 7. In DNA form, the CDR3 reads TGTGCCAGCTCACCACCGGACAGGGTAGGGGTCAATGAGCAGTTCTTC. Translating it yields CASSPPDRVGVNEQFF.

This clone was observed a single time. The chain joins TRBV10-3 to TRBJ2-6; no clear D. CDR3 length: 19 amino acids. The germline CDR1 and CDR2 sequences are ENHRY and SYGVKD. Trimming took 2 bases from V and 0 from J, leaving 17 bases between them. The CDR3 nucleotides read TGTGCCATCAGTGAGAGGCGCAGCCTTGCTAGCTCTGGGGCCAACGTCCTGACTTTC. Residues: CAISERRSLASSGANVLTF.

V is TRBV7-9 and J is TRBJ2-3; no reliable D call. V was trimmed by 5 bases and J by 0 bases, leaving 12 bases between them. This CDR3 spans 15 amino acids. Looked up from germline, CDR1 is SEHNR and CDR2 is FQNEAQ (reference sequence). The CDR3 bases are TGTGCCAGCAGCCGCGTGGGCCCTAGCACAGATACGCAGTATTTT. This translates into CASSRVGPSTDTQYF.

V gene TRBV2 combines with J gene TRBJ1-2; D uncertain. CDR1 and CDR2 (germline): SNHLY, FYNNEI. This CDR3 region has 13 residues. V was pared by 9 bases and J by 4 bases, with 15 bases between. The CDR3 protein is CASGERIFYGYTF. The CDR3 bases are TGTGCCAGTGGGGAGAGGATCTTCTATGGCTACACCTTC.

CDR3 sequence: CASSSLVNYGYTF. DNA of the CDR3: TGTGCCAGCAGCTCCCTTGTTAACTATGGCTACACCTTC. The V and J genes are TRBV7-2 and TRBJ1-2; no firm D call. V shed 4 bases and J shed 1 base, with 7 bases lying between them. The CDR3 is 13 residues long. CDR1 is SGHTA and CDR2 is FQGNSA in the germline V gene.

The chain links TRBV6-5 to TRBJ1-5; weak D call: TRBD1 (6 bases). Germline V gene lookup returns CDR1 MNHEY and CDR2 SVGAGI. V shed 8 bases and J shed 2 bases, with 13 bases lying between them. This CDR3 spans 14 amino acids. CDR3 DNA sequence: TGTGCCAGCTGTACAGGGTCAGGCAATCAGCCCCAGCATTTT. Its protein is CASCTGSGNQPQHF.

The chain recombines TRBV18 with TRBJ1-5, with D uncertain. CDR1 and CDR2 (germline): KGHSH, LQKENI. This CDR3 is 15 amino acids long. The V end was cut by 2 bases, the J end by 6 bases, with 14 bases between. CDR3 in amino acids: CASSPLEGRRQPQHF. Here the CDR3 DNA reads TGTGCCAGCTCACCATTGGAGGGAAGGCGTCAGCCCCAGCATTTT.